The present T cell receptor (beta chain) was sequenced within a study of neurological immune-mediated disorders. This clonotype has ten or more counts. Using its own MiXCR run on the 5' RACE reads, TCRdb lists one record per CDR3 protein. The sample has around 15,000 distinct CDR3 sequences; about 20% are singletons. The CDR3 sequence is 14 residues long. V trimming: 6 bases; J trimming: 3 bases; junction bases outside the gene matches: 7. Germline CDR1 reads MNHEY; CDR2 reads SVGEGT. The TCR originated in a man aged 45 to 65 in good health. The gene calls are TRBV6-2 or TRBV6-3 and TRBJ2-7, with 8 bases aligning to TRBD1. The sequenced sample consisted of PBMCs. The CDR3 DNA reads TGTGCCAGCAGCTCACAGGACAGGGTCTACGAGCAGTACTTC. Translating it yields CASSSQDRVYEQYF.